The T cell receptor (beta chain) described here comes from a study of T cells in Graves' hyperthyroidism and ophthalmopathy. Broader study findings: Through a model of 13 V-J features, ophthalmopathy was separated from stable hyperthyroidism.

Regarding this clonotype: Antigen specificity is unknown.

RNA transcripts yielded amplified TCR beta CDR3 regions. The TCR CDR3 was amplified in a first-round RT-PCR using the HTBI primer set. One entry per CDR3 protein, called by TCRdb with MiXCR from the multiplex PCR reads. The table shows about 530,000 distinct CDR3 sequences, with 15% to 20% occurring only once. Among ophthalmopathy patients, the Clinical Activity Score reached at least 3, the NOSPECS grade reached at least 4, and duration remained under 3 months. The sequenced material came from blood. The sequence derives from a woman aged 18-29 years with Graves' ophthalmopathy.

CDR3 coding DNA: TGTGCCAGCAGCCAAGAAGGAGCAGGGGGAAGAAACACCATATATTTT. It translates to CASSQEGAGGRNTIYF. The J gene is TRBJ1-3, the V gene TRBV4-2; TRBD1 matches at 7 bases. V trimming: 0 bases; J trimming: 5 bases; junction bases outside the gene matches: 7. This CDR3 is 16 amino acids long. Germline-derived CDR1 and CDR2 are LGHNA and YNFKEQ.